These T cell receptor beta chains were read from a single sample in a study of beta chain features in type 1 diabetes. Libraries were prepared by immunoSEQ multiplex PCR; TCRdb keeps only in-frame clonotypes and omits some of them. The repertoire has around 690,000 clones, around an eighth of them found once; the top ten carry 0.095% to 0.15%. Sequencing was done on a sample of naive CD4+ T cells from blood. The source of these receptors is a man aged 30-40 years with type 1 diabetes. Both conserved end residues are part of each CDR3. The D gene is left open where the match is weak. Size values are once, few and many counts, or a class for expanded clones, and some rows have none.

d_call	v_call	j_call	clone_size	cdr3_aa	cdr3_nt
.	TRBV7-9	TRBJ1-4	.	CASSSGRAGLEKLFF	TGTGCCAGCAGCTCCGGAAGGGCAGGGCTTGAAAAACTGTTTTTT
TRBD1	TRBV4-2	TRBJ2-3	.	CASSQDYEGATDTQYF	TGTGCCAGCAGCCAAGATTATGAGGGGGCCACAGATACGCAGTATTTT
TRBD1	TRBV4-3	TRBJ1-3	few	CASSSGPPTGERNTIYF	TGCGCCAGCAGTTCAGGCCCACCCACAGGGGAGAGAAACACCATATATTTT
.	TRBV5-4	TRBJ2-7	.	CASSLDGYEQYF	TGTGCCAGCAGCTTGGACGGCTACGAGCAGTACTTC
TRBD2	TRBV10-3	TRBJ2-1	few	CAISLAGGNEQFF	TGTGCCATCAGCTTAGCGGGGGGGAATGAGCAGTTCTTC
.	TRBV5-1	TRBJ2-7	few	CASSLDRSYEQYF	TGCGCCAGCAGCTTGGACCGTTCCTACGAGCAGTACTTC
.	TRBV18	TRBJ2-5	few	CASSPQTSRETQYF	TGTGCCAGCTCACCACAAACGTCGAGGGAGACCCAGTACTTC
.	TRBV6-6	TRBJ1-2	.	CASSTQVNYGYTF	TGTGCCAGCAGTACACAGGTTAACTATGGCTACACCTTC
.	TRBV28	TRBJ1-6	few	CASSLSTGTPNSPLHF	TGTGCCAGCAGTTTATCTACAGGGACCCCGAATTCACCCCTCCACTTT
.	TRBV19	TRBJ2-7	few	CASRFQDNYEQYF	TGTGCCAGTAGGTTTCAGGACAACTACGAGCAGTACTTC
.	TRBV6-5	TRBJ1-2	few	CASSQYWGYGYTF	TGTGCCAGCAGCCAGTATTGGGGATATGGCTACACCTTC
TRBD1	TRBV6-5	TRBJ1-5	few	CASRQQGANNQPQHF	TGTGCCAGCAGGCAACAGGGGGCTAACAATCAGCCCCAGCATTTT
.	TRBV29-1	TRBJ2-3	.	CSVEDGGGTDTQYF	TGCAGCGTTGAAGATGGAGGGGGCACAGATACGCAGTATTTT
TRBD1	TRBV13	TRBJ1-2	.	CASSLRQGGYTF	TGTGCCAGCAGCCTCAGACAGGGTGGCTACACCTTC
.	TRBV7-7	TRBJ2-2	few	CASSLSGTSTGELFF	TGTGCTAGCAGCTTATCAGGGACCTCCACCGGGGAGCTGTTTTTT
.	TRBV6-1	TRBJ2-1	.	CASSVPGGGVLNNEQFF	TGTGCCAGCAGTGTCCCTGGGGGCGGGGTACTAAACAATGAGCAGTTCTTC
TRBD2	TRBV29-1	TRBJ2-1	few	CSVEDLAGVPTSSYNEQFF	TGCAGCGTTGAAGATCTAGCGGGGGTCCCTACGAGCTCCTACAATGAGCAGTTCTTC
.	TRBV4-3	TRBJ1-6	few	CASSPRKANNSPLHF	TGCGCCAGCAGCCCGCGGAAGGCCAATAATTCACCCCTCCACTTT
.	TRBV4-3	TRBJ1-2	.	CASSQKTAAHGYTF	TGCGCCAGCAGCCAAAAGACGGCAGCCCATGGCTACACCTTC
.	TRBV9	TRBJ1-4	few	CASSVGIEEKLFF	TGTGCCAGCAGCGTAGGGATTGAGGAAAAACTGTTTTTT
.	TRBV7-2	TRBJ2-3	.	CASSPYTGGTQYF	TGTGCCAGCAGCCCATACACCGGAGGTACGCAGTATTTT
.	TRBV28	TRBJ2-7	.	CASRNTYHEQYF	TGTGCCAGCAGGAATACCTACCACGAGCAGTACTTC
TRBD1	TRBV5-1	TRBJ1-4	.	CASSFGQVSNEKLFF	TGCGCCAGCAGCTTCGGACAGGTCTCTAATGAAAAACTGTTTTTT
.	TRBV7-9	TRBJ2-7	.	CASSLSWRTESSYEQYF	TGTGCCAGCAGCTTAAGTTGGCGGACAGAGAGCTCCTACGAGCAGTACTTC
.	TRBV4-3	TRBJ1-3	.	CASSQDRAPSGNTIYF	TGCGCCAGCAGCCAAGACAGGGCCCCCTCTGGAAACACCATATATTTT
.	TRBV7-2	TRBJ1-2	.	CASSLAGQNYGYTF	TGTGCCAGCAGCTTAGCGGGGCAGAACTATGGCTACACCTTC
.	TRBV30	TRBJ2-1	.	CAWSVALGRNSYNEQFF	TGTGCCTGGAGTGTAGCGTTGGGGCGGAACTCCTACAATGAGCAGTTCTTC
TRBD1	TRBV7-2	TRBJ1-4	.	CASTWGTGSEKLFF	TGTGCCAGCACCTGGGGGACAGGGAGTGAAAAACTGTTTTTT
TRBD2	TRBV9	TRBJ2-5	.	CASSSGLAGILQETQYF	TGTGCCAGCAGCAGCGGACTAGCGGGGATACTACAAGAGACCCAGTACTTC
.	TRBV27	TRBJ2-2	few	CASSGSGNTGELFF	TGTGCCAGCAGCGGCTCGGGGAACACCGGGGAGCTGTTTTTT
TRBD1	TRBV5-1	TRBJ1-2	.	CASSPGQGSSGYTF	TGCGCCAGCAGCCCCGGACAGGGGAGTTCTGGCTACACCTTC
TRBD1	TRBV7-3	TRBJ2-1	few	CASSLGQGSYNEQFF	TGTGCCAGCAGCCTCGGACAGGGCTCCTACAATGAGCAGTTCTTC
.	TRBV5-1	TRBJ1-1	.	CASSLDNTEAFF	TGCGCCAGCAGCTTGGATAACACTGAAGCTTTCTTT
.	TRBV2	TRBJ1-4	few	CASRNRDGSEKLFF	TGTGCCAGCAGGAACAGGGACGGGAGTGAAAAACTGTTTTTT
TRBD1	TRBV30	TRBJ1-2	few	CAWRARQGKGGYTF	TGTGCCTGGAGGGCACGACAGGGAAAAGGCGGCTACACCTTC
.	TRBV7-9	TRBJ2-3	.	CASSPARLDTQYF	TGTGCCAGCAGCCCAGCCCGTCTAGATACGCAGTATTTT
TRBD1	TRBV25-1	TRBJ1-2	.	CASSDAGQVDAYTF	TGTGCCAGCAGTGACGCCGGACAGGTGGATGCCTACACCTTC
TRBD1	TRBV29-1	TRBJ1-2	.	CSAGTGEDGYTF	TGCAGCGCAGGGACAGGGGAGGATGGCTACACCTTC
TRBD1	TRBV6-6	TRBJ1-2	.	CASSQGGPYGYTF	TGTGCCAGCAGCCAGGGGGGTCCCTATGGCTACACCTTC
TRBD2	TRBV2	TRBJ2-5	.	CASNYGGTVQETQYF	TGTGCCAGCAACTACGGGGGGACGGTCCAAGAGACCCAGTACTTC
.	TRBV4-3	TRBJ1-2	.	CASSQAVSGRSYGYTF	TGCGCCAGCAGCCAGGCCGTTTCGGGACGGTCATATGGCTACACCTTC
.	TRBV6-5	TRBJ1-1	few	CASSYWARRGTEAFF	TGTGCCAGCAGTTACTGGGCGAGGCGGGGCACTGAAGCTTTCTTT
.	TRBV7-8	TRBJ2-6	.	CASSLQLGANVLTF	TGTGCCAGCAGCTTACAACTTGGGGCCAACGTCCTGACTTTC
TRBD1	TRBV6-5	TRBJ1-6	few	CASSHDRGGTPLHF	TGTGCCAGCAGCCACGACAGGGGAGGAACACCCCTCCACTTT
TRBD1	TRBV5-1	TRBJ1-4	.	CASSLQRTGGGKLFF	TGCGCCAGCAGCCTCCAACGGACAGGGGGCGGAAAACTGTTTTTT
TRBD2	TRBV5-6	TRBJ2-3	.	CATRLRGGPDTQYF	TGTGCCACCCGCTTGCGGGGGGGCCCAGATACGCAGTATTTT
.	TRBV28	TRBJ1-5	few	CASRHGGLQPQHF	TGTGCCAGCAGGCACGGTGGGCTTCAGCCCCAGCATTTT
.	TRBV11-3	TRBJ1-1	.	CASSLNQGAGGTEAFF	TGTGCCAGCAGCTTGAACCAGGGAGCTGGCGGCACTGAAGCTTTCTTT
.	TRBV2	TRBJ2-5	few	CASSRDPAETQYF	TGTGCCAGCAGCCGTGACCCGGCCGAGACCCAGTACTTC
.	TRBV18	TRBJ1-2	.	CASSPSRDGYTF	TGTGCCAGCTCACCCTCACGGGATGGCTACACCTTC
.	TRBV5-1	TRBJ1-2	few	CASSLRTENYGYTF	TGCGCCAGCAGCCTGAGGACAGAGAACTATGGCTACACCTTC
.	TRBV5-6	TRBJ1-2	few	CASSLDRDGGYTF	TGTGCCAGCAGCTTGGACAGGGATGGCGGCTACACCTTC
.	TRBV5-4	TRBJ2-3	few	CASSLVRDSSTDTQYF	TGTGCCAGCAGCTTGGTGCGGGACTCTAGCACAGATACGCAGTATTTT